The 18 T cell receptor beta chains presented below share a single source sample, sequenced in a study of shared clonotypes between healthy human individuals. The data were produced by immunoSEQ multiplex PCR, yet TCRdb's version contains in-frame clones alone and is incomplete. The sample lists hundreds of thousands of clones; roughly 70% were seen once. The sample comprised memory CD4+ T cells sorted from blood. Stated subset: CD45RA-negative fraction. The receptors here all came from a man aged 25-45 years in good health.

This chain links TRBV5-4 with TRBJ2-1; D unclear. CDR1 is SGHNT and CDR2 is YYREEE in the germline V gene (reference sequence). Trimming removed 0 bases at V and 8 bases at J, with 9 bases between. The CDR3 covers 13 residues. CDR3 sequence: CASSLASFDEQFF. DNA of the CDR3: TGTGCCAGCAGCTTGGCTAGTTTCGATGAGCAGTTCTTC.

V is TRBV10-3 and J is TRBJ2-1; 12 bases are shared with TRBD2. The CDR3 extends over 18 amino acids. The junction had 16 bases not matched to a gene; V was cut back by 6 bases and J by 7 bases. Germline CDR1 ENHRY, CDR2 SYGVKD. CDR3: CAISIRLAGDSLRNEQFF. The CDR3 bases are TGTGCCATCAGCATTCGACTAGCGGGAGATAGTCTACGGAATGAGCAGTTCTTC.

CDR3 in DNA: TGTGCCAGCAGCACCGGGACAGGGCAGGAGACCCAGTACTTC. Amino acids: CASSTGTGQETQYF. The chain links TRBV11-3 to TRBJ2-5; 9 bases match TRBD1. Germline values: CDR1 SGHNT, CDR2 YENEEA. The CDR3 totals 14 residues. J gave up 5 bases and V 5 bases, and 6 bases lay outside the gene matches.

This sequence joins TRBV5-6 and TRBJ1-5; the D gene is possibly TRBD1 (6 bases). The germline V gene encodes CDR1 SGHDT and CDR2 YYEEEE. The germline V and J ends were trimmed by 5 bases and 5 bases, with 17 bases remaining between them. The CDR3 length is 15 residues. The CDR3 DNA reads TGTGCCAGCAGTTTCGGACAGTGGGCCGATCAGCCCCAGCATTTT. Translating gives CASSFGQWADQPQHF. The full variable domain, its missing parts supplied by reference TRBV5-6 and TRBJ1-5, is DAGVTQSPTHLIKTRGQQVTLRCSPKSGHDTVSWYQQALGQGPQFIFQYYEEEERQRGNFPDRFSGHQFPNYSSELNVNALLLGDSALYLCASSFGQWADQPQHFGDGTRLSIL.

The gene calls are TRBV19 and TRBJ2-1; D gene uncertain. CDR3 length: 13 residues. V shed 5 bases and J shed 5 bases, with 10 bases lying between them. Germline CDR1 reads LNHDA; CDR2 reads SQIVND (reference sequence). The CDR3 loop reads CASSAAFDNEQFF. CDR3 bases: TGTGCCAGTAGTGCGGCCTTCGACAATGAGCAGTTCTTC.

Here the CDR3 DNA reads TGTGCCAGCAGCAATTCCGTGGGGAACACCGGGGAGCTGTTTTTT. As protein: CASSNSVGNTGELFF. The genes are TRBV28 and TRBJ2-2; D call uncertain. Germline CDR1 is MDHEN and CDR2 is SYDVKM. V gave up 6 bases and J gave up 1 base, with 12 bases separating them. The CDR3 is made up of 15 amino acids.

The rearrangement uses TRBV5-1 and TRBJ2-7; D is unclear. This CDR3 spans 13 amino acids. CDR1 and CDR2 from the germline V gene are SGHRS and YFSETQ. Trimming took 0 bases from V and 2 from J, leaving 6 bases between them. CDR3 nucleotides: TGCGCCAGCAGCTTGGGTTGGGCCTACGAGCAGTACTTC. It encodes CASSLGWAYEQYF.

This clone was observed a few times. This chain connects TRBV7-8 to TRBJ2-1; D is possibly TRBD2 (5 bases). V was pared by 4 bases and J by 1 base, with 17 bases between. CDR1 and CDR2 (germline): SGHVS, FQNEAQ. The CDR3 contains 17 residues. CDR3 sequence: CASSSEGGFGSYNEQFF. CDR3 sequence (DNA): TGTGCCAGCAGCTCCGAGGGCGGTTTCGGGTCCTACAATGAGCAGTTCTTC.

The J gene is TRBJ2-6, the V gene TRBV5-4; D is ambiguous. V was clipped by 4 bases and J by 2 bases, with 13 bases between them. In germline, CDR1 is SGHNT, CDR2 YYREEE (reference sequence). This CDR3 is 16 amino acids long. The CDR3 loop reads CASSLARAAGANVLTF. CDR3 in DNA: TGTGCCAGCAGCCTGGCAAGGGCAGCTGGGGCCAACGTCCTGACTTTC.

This chain links TRBV7-6 with TRBJ2-7; perhaps TRBD1 as D (5 bases). CDR1 SGHVS and CDR2 FNYEAQ come from the germline V gene. V lost 0 bases and J 5 bases, leaving 14 bases between the germline ends. The CDR3 is 15 residues long. CDR3 region: CASSLAFQGIDEQYF. The CDR3 DNA sequence: TGTGCCAGCAGCTTAGCGTTCCAGGGTATCGACGAGCAGTACTTC.

The chain employs TRBV30 and TRBJ2-3, with 7 positions matching TRBD1. Per germline, CDR1 GTSNPN and CDR2 SVGIG (reference sequence). Germline trimming cut 5 bases from V and 3 bases from J; bases unmatched to any gene: 8. This CDR3 region has 14 residues. DNA of the CDR3: TGTGCCTGGGTAGACAGGGCCCATACAGATACGCAGTATTTT. Translation: CAWVDRAHTDTQYF.

The chain uses TRBV30 and TRBJ2-1; TRBD1 matches 8 bases. Germline-derived CDR1 and CDR2 are GTSNPN and SVGIG (reference sequence). The CDR3 loop spans 15 amino acids. The ends lost 3 bases at V and 4 bases at J; junction bases unmatched: 8. The CDR3 protein is CAWSGQGRLYNEQFF. CDR3 coding DNA: TGTGCCTGGAGCGGACAGGGAAGGCTTTACAATGAGCAGTTCTTC.

The chain carries TRBV7-2 and TRBJ2-1; D is uncertain. Germline V gives CDR1 SGHTA, CDR2 FQGNSA. Trimming shortened V by 2 bases and J by 2 bases, and 7 bases separated the two germline ends. The CDR3 length is 14 residues. The CDR3 is CASSLSSTYNEQFF. The CDR3 region has the DNA TGTGCCAGCAGCTTAAGCTCCACCTACAATGAGCAGTTCTTC.

The chain combines TRBV19 with TRBJ1-5; a weak D match, TRBD1 (5 bases). CDR3 length: 14 residues. From germline, CDR1 is LNHDA and CDR2 SQIVND (reference sequence). V dropped 4 bases and J dropped 3 bases, with 10 bases sitting between them. For the CDR3, the DNA is TGTGCCAGTAGTAAGAAAGGGGCCAATCAGCCCCAGCATTTT. The encoded protein is CASSKKGANQPQHF.

J is TRBJ2-7 and V is TRBV5-1; 9 bases map to TRBD1. The CDR3 has 15 residues. Germline lookup yields CDR1 SGHRS and CDR2 YFSETQ. V lost 4 bases and J lost 6; bases outside the gene matches: 11. The CDR3 loop is CASSPIGTGSSEQYF. The CDR3 coding sequence is TGCGCCAGCAGCCCGATCGGGACAGGGTCATCCGAGCAGTACTTC. The full variable domain, with the rest looked up from reference TRBV5-1 and TRBJ2-7, is KAGVTQTPRYLIKTRGQQVTLSCSPISGHRSVSWYQQTPGQGLQFLFEYFSETQRNKGNFPGRFSGRQFSNSRSEMNVSTLELGDSALYLCASSPIGTGSSEQYFGPGTRLTVT.

This clone has a handful of counts. The chain combines TRBV2 with TRBJ1-3; unclear D gene. This CDR3 is 15 amino acids long. CDR1 and CDR2 from the germline V gene are SNHLY and FYNNEI. The V end lost 7 bases, the J end lost 0 bases, and 13 bases lay between the germline ends. CDR3 amino acids: CASNQFGSSGNTIYF. The DNA for the CDR3 is TGTGCCAGCAACCAGTTCGGGTCCTCTGGAAACACCATATATTTT. Full variable domain (outside the CDR3, taken from reference TRBV2 and TRBJ1-3): EPEVTQTPSHQVTQMGQEVILRCVPISNHLYFYWYRQILGQKVEFLVSFYNNEISEKSEIFDDQFSVERPDGSNFTLKIRSTKLEDSAMYFCASNQFGSSGNTIYFGEGSWLTVV.

The rearrangement uses TRBV11-2 and TRBJ2-7; 10 positions agree with TRBD2. J gave up 9 bases and V 7 bases, and 6 bases lay outside the gene matches. CDR3 length: 12 residues. Germline V lookup: CDR1 SGHAT, CDR2 FQNNGV. Here the CDR3 reads CASKPSGSLQYF. The CDR3 DNA follows: TGTGCCAGCAAGCCTAGCGGGAGCTTGCAGTACTTC.

The DNA for the CDR3 is TGTGCCAGCAGCCAAGCGACAGGTTACGAGCAGTACTTC. Its protein is CASSQATGYEQYF. The V gene is TRBV16, the J gene TRBJ2-7; weak D call: TRBD1 (6 bases). CDR3 size: 13 residues. Trimming removed 2 bases from V and 4 bases from J, with 9 bases in between. Germline V gene sequence: CDR1 KGHSY, CDR2 FQNENV.